Below are 14 T cell receptor beta chains sequenced from a single sample in a study (dated by TCRdb to about 2016). Receptors were amplified or captured by RT-PCR. TCRdb lists the instrument as Illumina MiSeq. TCRdb itself trimmed the public reads at Q25 with fastp, ran MiXCR and retained productive beta chains. Each entry is one CDR3 protein sequence, shown with its most common DNA and genes. This sample gives about 680,000 distinct CDR3 sequences in total; 13% to 15% of them show up just once. The ten largest clonotypes hold roughly 3.6% of the sample. The sample was memory CD4+ T cells from blood. These receptors all come from a female donor in good health, serving as a healthy control.

V and J are TRBV15 and TRBJ2-3; no clear D gene. The CDR3 contains 14 residues. Germline CDR1 and CDR2: LNHNV and YYDKDF (reference sequence). Trimming cost V 0 bases and J 4 bases, with 8 bases left between them. For the CDR3, the DNA is TGTGCCACCAGCAGAGATCTCGATGCAGATACGCAGTATTTT. It codes for CATSRDLDADTQYF.

This clonotype was observed a handful of times. This chain's CDR3 is CASSLGLGQSNEKLFF. The CDR3 coding sequence is TGTGCCAGCAGCTTAGGTCTAGGACAGTCAAATGAAAAACTGTTTTTT. The V gene is TRBV7-9, the J gene TRBJ1-4, with D tentatively TRBD1 (6 bases). The CDR3 sequence is 16 residues long. Germline CDR1 and CDR2: SEHNR and FQNEAQ (reference sequence). V lost 1 base to trimming and J lost 5 bases, with 14 bases between them.

This clonotype was seen many times. The chain couples TRBV24-1 to TRBJ2-1, with a weak D call TRBD1 (6 bases). This CDR3 has 15 residues. The germline CDR1 and CDR2 sequences are KGHDR and SFDVKD. V dropped 4 bases and J dropped 7 bases, with 16 bases sitting between them. CDR3 in DNA: TGTGCCACCAGTGACCTCGCGACAGGCCGTAATGAGCAGTTCTTC. It specifies CATSDLATGRNEQFF.

A few counts support this clonotype. The chain has TRBV5-1 and TRBJ2-2, with 11 bases fitting TRBD2. Trimming at V came to 4 bases and at J to 6 bases, leaving 5 bases not matched to a gene. The CDR3 is made up of 15 amino acids. Germline CDR1 SGHRS, CDR2 YFSETQ. CDR3 sequence: CASSDPGLAAGELFF. CDR3 bases: TGCGCCAGCAGCGACCCGGGACTAGCGGCCGGGGAGCTGTTTTTT.

The chain couples TRBV28 to TRBJ2-7, with TRBD1 as a possible D gene (5 bases). Germline V gives CDR1 MDHEN, CDR2 SYDVKM. V gave up 6 bases and J gave up 0 bases, with 9 bases separating them. This CDR3 has 13 amino acids. The CDR3 DNA follows: TGTGCCAGCAGCCCAGGGTTCTCCTACGAGCAGTACTTC. This codes for CASSPGFSYEQYF.

V is TRBV7-6 and J is TRBJ2-5; D gene uncertain. Trimming took 3 bases from V and 4 from J, leaving 9 bases between them. Germline loops: CDR1 SGHVS, CDR2 FNYEAQ. The CDR3 spans 13 residues. CDR3 residues: CASSFLSSETQYF. Here the CDR3 DNA reads TGTGCCAGCAGCTTTCTCTCTTCAGAGACCCAGTACTTC.

The chain combines TRBV7-2 with TRBJ1-1; D not resolved. CDR1 SGHTA and CDR2 FQGNSA come from the germline V gene. The V end lost 1 base, the J end lost 6 bases, and 9 bases lay between the germline ends. This CDR3 region has 13 residues. CDR3 amino acids: CASSLGDQSEAFF. Written as DNA, the CDR3 is TGTGCCAGCAGCTTAGGAGATCAGTCTGAAGCTTTCTTT.

In its sample, this clonotype was seen a few times. The J gene is TRBJ2-1, the V gene TRBV20-1; no clear D. Germline assignment: CDR1 DFQATT and CDR2 SNEGSKA (reference sequence). The V gene lost 3 bases and the J gene lost 7 bases, with 16 bases spanning the gap. The CDR3 is made up of 14 amino acids. The CDR3 sequence is CSASKEAIRNEQFF. The DNA of the CDR3 is TGCAGTGCTAGTAAAGAGGCTATTCGAAATGAGCAGTTCTTC.

This clonotype was detected many times. The chain has TRBV7-2 and TRBJ2-7; 10 bases agree with TRBD2. The CDR3 length is 17 residues. Germline V gives CDR1 SGHTA, CDR2 FQGNSA. The V gene end was trimmed by 0 bases and the J gene end by 6 bases; junction bases not matched to a gene: 11. The CDR3 spells CASSLAPRGSGGGEQYF. The CDR3 coding sequence is TGTGCCAGCAGCTTAGCCCCCCGGGGAAGCGGGGGGGGCGAGCAGTACTTC.

This clonotype showed up just a few times. V usage is TRBV24-1 and J usage is TRBJ2-7; D perhaps matches TRBD2 (5 bases). In germline, CDR1 is KGHDR, CDR2 SFDVKD. Trimming left V 9 bases short and J 5 bases short, with 16 bases between. This CDR3 comprises 13 residues. CDR3 sequence: CATSGEGGDEQYF. CDR3 in DNA: TGTGCCACCTCCGGAGAGGGCGGCGACGAGCAGTACTTC.

This clonotype was observed at least ten times. This sequence joins TRBV29-1 and TRBJ2-3; D is uncertain. The CDR3 has 12 amino acids. The ends were cut back, 3 bases at V and 4 bases at J, with 8 bases in the middle. Germline-derived CDR1 and CDR2 are SQVTM and ANQGSEA. CDR3: CSVDEGSDTQYF. CDR3 DNA sequence: TGCAGCGTTGATGAAGGGTCAGATACGCAGTATTTT.

This clonotype occurred many times. The chain joins TRBV6-5 to TRBJ1-2; D not certain. Per germline, CDR1 MNHEY and CDR2 SVGAGI. With 8 bases removed from V and 2 bases from J, the gap between germline ends came to 12 bases. This CDR3 is 13 amino acids long. CDR3 nucleotides: TGTGCCAGCGCCCTAGGACCGAACTATGGCTACACCTTC. It codes for CASALGPNYGYTF.

The chain has TRBV25-1 and TRBJ2-1; 12 bases line up with TRBD2. Germline V CDR1 and CDR2: MGHDK, SYGVNS. This CDR3 comprises 15 residues. The V and J ends lost 6 bases and 7 bases, in that order; junction bases with no gene match: 7. As DNA, the CDR3 is TGTGCCAGCAGGAGCGGACTAGCGGGGAGGAATGAGCAGTTCTTC. The encoded protein is CASRSGLAGRNEQFF.

The V call is TRBV6-5, the J call TRBJ1-3, with a weak D call TRBD1 (5 bases). The CDR3 is made up of 17 amino acids. Germline values: CDR1 MNHEY, CDR2 SVGAGI. The V and J ends lost 2 bases and 0 bases respectively, with 14 bases between them. CDR3 in amino acids: CASSYAGRTFSGNTIYF. CDR3 DNA sequence: TGTGCCAGCAGTTACGCGGGACGGACCTTCTCTGGAAACACCATATATTTT.